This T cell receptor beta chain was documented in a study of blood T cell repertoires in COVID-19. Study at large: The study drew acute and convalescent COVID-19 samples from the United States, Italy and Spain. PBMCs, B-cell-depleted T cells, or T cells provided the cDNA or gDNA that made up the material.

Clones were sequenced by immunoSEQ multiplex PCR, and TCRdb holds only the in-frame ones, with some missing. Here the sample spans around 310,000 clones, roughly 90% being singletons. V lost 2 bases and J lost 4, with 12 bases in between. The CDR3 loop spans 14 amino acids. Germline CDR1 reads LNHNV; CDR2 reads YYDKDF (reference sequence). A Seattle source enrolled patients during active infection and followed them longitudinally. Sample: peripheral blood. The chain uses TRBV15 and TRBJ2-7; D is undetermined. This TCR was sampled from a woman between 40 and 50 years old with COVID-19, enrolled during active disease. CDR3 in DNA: TGTGCCACCAGCAGACGCCCCTCCGGGTACGAGCAGTACTTC. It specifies CATSRRPSGYEQYF.